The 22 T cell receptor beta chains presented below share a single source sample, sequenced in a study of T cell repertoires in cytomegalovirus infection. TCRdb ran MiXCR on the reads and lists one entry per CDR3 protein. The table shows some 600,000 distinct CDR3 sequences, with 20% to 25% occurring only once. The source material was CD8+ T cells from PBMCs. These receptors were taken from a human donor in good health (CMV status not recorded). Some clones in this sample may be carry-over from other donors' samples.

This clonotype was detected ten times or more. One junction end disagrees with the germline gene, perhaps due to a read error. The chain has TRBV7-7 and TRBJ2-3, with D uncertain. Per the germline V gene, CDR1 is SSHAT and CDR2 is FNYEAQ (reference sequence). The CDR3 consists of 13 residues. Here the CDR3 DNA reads TGTGCTAGCAGCCCCGCCGCTGGGGATACGCAGTATTTT. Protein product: CASSPAAGDTQYF.

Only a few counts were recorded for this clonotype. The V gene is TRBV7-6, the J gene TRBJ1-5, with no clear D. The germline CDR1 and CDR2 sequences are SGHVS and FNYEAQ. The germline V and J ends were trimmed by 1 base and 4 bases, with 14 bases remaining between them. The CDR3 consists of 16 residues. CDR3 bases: TGTGCCAGCAGCTTAGGCTCCAGTGAGTGGAATCAGCCCCAGCATTTT. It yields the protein CASSLGSSEWNQPQHF.

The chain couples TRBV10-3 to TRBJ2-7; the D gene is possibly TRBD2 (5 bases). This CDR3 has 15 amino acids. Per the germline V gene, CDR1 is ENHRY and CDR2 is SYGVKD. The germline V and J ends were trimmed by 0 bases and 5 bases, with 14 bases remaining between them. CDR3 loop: CAISESFVRVNEQYF. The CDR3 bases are TGTGCCATCAGTGAGTCGTTTGTGAGGGTCAACGAGCAGTACTTC.

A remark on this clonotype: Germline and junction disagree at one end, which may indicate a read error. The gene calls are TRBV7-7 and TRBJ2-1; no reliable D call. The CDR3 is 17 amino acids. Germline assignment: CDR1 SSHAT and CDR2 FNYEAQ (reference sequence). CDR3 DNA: TGTGCTAGCAGCCCATATCTTACAGCGCCGGGCCCGGCTGAGCAGTTCTTC. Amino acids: CASSPYLTAPGPAEQFF.

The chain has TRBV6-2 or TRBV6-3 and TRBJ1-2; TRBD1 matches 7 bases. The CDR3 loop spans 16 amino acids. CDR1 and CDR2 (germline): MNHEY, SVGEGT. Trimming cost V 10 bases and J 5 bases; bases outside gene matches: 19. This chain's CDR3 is CATREETGLEGYGYTF. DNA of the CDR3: TGTGCCACCCGGGAGGAGACAGGGCTCGAAGGATATGGCTACACCTTC.

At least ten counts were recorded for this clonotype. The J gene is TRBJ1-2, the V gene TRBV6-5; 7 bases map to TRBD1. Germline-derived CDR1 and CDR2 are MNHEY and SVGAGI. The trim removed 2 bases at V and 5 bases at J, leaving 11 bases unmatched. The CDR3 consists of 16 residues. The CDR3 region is CASSYDPPGQLYGYTF. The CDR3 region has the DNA TGTGCCAGCAGTTACGACCCTCCGGGACAGCTTTATGGCTACACCTTC.

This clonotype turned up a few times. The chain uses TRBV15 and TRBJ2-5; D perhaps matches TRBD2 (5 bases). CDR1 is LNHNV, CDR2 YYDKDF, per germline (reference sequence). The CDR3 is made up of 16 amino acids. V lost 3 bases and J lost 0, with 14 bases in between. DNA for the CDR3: TGTGCCACCAGCAGTGACGTGACGGACTACCAAGAGACCCAGTACTTC. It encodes CATSSDVTDYQETQYF.

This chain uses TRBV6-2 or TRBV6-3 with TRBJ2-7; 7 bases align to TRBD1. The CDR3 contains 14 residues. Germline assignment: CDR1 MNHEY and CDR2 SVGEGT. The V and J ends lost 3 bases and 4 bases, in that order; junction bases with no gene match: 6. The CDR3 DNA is TGTGCCAGCAGTTATTCCCCACAGGGGTACGAGCAGTACGTC. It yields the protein CASSYSPQGYEQYV.

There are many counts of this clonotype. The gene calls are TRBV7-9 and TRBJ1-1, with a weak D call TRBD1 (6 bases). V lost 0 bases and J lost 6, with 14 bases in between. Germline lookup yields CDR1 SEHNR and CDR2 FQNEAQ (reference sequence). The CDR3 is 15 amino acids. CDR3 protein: CASSLARGARAEAFF. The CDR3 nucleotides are TGTGCCAGCAGCTTAGCGCGGGGGGCGCGGGCTGAAGCTTTCTTT.

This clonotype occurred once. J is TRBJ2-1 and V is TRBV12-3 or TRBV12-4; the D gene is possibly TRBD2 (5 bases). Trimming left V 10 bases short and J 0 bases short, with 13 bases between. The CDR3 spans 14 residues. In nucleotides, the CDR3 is TGTGCCAACAGCTTCGCGGGCTCCTACAATGAGCAGTTCTTC. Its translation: CANSFAGSYNEQFF.

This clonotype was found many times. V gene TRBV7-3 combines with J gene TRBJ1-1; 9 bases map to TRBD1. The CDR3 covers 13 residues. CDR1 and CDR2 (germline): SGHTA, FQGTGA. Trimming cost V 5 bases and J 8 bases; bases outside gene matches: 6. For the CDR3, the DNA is TGTGCCAGCAGCCAATGGACAGGGGCCGAAGCTTTCTTT. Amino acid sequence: CASSQWTGAEAFF. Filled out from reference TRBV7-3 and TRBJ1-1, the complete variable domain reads GAGVSQTPSNKVTEKGKYVELRCDPISGHTALYWYRQSLGQGPEFLIYFQGTGAADDSGLPNDRFFAVRPEGSVSTLKIQRTERGDSAVYLCASSQWTGAEAFFGQGTRLTVV.

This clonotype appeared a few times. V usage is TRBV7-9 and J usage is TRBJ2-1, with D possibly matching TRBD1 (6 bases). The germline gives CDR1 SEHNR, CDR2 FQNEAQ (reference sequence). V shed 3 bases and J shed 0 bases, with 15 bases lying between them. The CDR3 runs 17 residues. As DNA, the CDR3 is TGTGCCAGCAGCTTCCCAATCACAGGGAGCTCCTACAATGAGCAGTTCTTC. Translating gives CASSFPITGSSYNEQFF.

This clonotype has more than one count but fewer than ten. The CDR3 is CASSPGLAGLYEQYF. CDR3 DNA: TGTGCCAGCAGCCCCGGACTAGCGGGGCTCTACGAGCAGTACTTC. This rearrangement joins TRBV4-2 to TRBJ2-7; 12 bases fit TRBD2. V was pared by 4 bases and J by 3 bases, with 4 bases of the junction left unmatched. The CDR3 extends over 15 amino acids. CDR1 and CDR2 from the germline V gene are LGHNA and YNFKEQ.

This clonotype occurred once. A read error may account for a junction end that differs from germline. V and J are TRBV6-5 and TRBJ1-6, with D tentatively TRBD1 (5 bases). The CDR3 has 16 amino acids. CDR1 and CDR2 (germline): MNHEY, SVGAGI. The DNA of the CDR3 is TGTGCCAACAGTGACCCGGGTGGGCCAGGGAATTCACCCCTCCACTTT. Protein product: CANSDPGGPGNSPLHF.

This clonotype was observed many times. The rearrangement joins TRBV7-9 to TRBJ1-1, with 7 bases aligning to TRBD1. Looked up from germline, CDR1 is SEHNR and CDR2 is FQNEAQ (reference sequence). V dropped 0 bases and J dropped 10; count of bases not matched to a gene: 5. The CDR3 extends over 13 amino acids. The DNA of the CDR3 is TGTGCCAGCAGCTTAGCAGGGGGCGCAGCAGCTTTCTTT. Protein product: CASSLAGGAAAFF.

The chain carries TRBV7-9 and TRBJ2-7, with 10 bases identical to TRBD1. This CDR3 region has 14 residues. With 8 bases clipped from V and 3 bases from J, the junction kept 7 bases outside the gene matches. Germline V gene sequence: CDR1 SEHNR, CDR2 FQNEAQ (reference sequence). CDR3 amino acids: CASGGQGKVYEQYF. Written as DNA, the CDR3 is TGTGCCAGCGGGGGACAGGGGAAGGTCTACGAGCAGTACTTC.

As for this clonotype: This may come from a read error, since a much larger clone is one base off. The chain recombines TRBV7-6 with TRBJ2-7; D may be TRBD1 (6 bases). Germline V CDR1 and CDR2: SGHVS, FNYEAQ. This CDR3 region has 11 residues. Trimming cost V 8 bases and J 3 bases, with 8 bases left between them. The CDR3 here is CASLDSYEQYF. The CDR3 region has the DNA TGTGCCAGCCTGGACAGCTACGAGCAGTACTTC.

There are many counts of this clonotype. DNA for the CDR3: TGTGCCAGCAGCTTAGGGGACAGGGGGCTAAGTGGCTACACCTTC. Translating it yields CASSLGDRGLSGYTF. This chain uses TRBV7-9 with TRBJ1-2; TRBD1 matches at 12 bases. This CDR3 is built from 15 residues. Germline V gives CDR1 SEHNR, CDR2 FQNEAQ (reference sequence). V lost 1 base to trimming and J lost 7 bases; unmatched junction nucleotides: 4.

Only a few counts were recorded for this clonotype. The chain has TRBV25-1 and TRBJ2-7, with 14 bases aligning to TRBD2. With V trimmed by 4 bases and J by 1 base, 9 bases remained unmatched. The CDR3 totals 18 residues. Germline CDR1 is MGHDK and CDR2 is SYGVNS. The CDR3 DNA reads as TGTGCCAGCAGTGCCCCGGGACTAGCGGGGGTGGGATCCTACGAGCAGTACTTC. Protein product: CASSAPGLAGVGSYEQYF.

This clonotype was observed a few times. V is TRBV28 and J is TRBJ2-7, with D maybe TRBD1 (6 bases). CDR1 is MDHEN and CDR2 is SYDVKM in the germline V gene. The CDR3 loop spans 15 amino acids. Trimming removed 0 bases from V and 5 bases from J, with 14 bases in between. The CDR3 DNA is TGTGCCAGCAGTTTATGGGTAGGGGGAATTAACGAGCAGTACGTC. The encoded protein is CASSLWVGGINEQYV.

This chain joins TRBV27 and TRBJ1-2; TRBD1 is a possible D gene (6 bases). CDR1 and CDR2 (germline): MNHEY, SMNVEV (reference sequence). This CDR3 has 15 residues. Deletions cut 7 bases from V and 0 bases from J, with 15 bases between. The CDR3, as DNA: TGTGCCAGCAAGGCAGGGGTAACGTCTAACTATGGCTACACCTTC. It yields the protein CASKAGVTSNYGYTF.

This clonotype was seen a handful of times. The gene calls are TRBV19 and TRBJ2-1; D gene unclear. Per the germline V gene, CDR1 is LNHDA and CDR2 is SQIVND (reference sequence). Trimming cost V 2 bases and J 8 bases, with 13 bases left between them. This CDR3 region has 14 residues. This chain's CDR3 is CASSIRSRFDEQFF. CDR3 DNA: TGTGCCAGTAGTATACGGTCCAGGTTTGATGAGCAGTTCTTC. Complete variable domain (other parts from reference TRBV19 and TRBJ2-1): DGGITQSPKYLFRKEGQNVTLSCEQNLNHDAMYWYRQDPGQGLRLIYYSQIVNDFQKGDIAEGYSVSREKKESFPLTVTSAQKNPTAFYLCASSIRSRFDEQFFGPGTRLTVL.